Sequencing of this T cell receptor beta chain was carried out in a study of cytotoxic CD8 clonotypes in ibrutinib-treated CLL. Clones were sequenced by immunoSEQ multiplex PCR, and TCRdb holds only the in-frame ones, with some missing. The table records some 17,000 clones, about 61% of them present only once. The junction had 8 bases not matched to a gene; V was cut back by 0 bases and J by 0 bases. This CDR3 region has 19 residues. The sequence came from a human donor with chronic lymphocytic leukemia. V is TRBV23-1 and J is TRBJ2-1; 10 bases fit TRBD2. TRBV23-1 is given ORF status, its function remaining uncertain. The sample here was PBMCs, taken after 12 months of ibrutinib treatment. The chain's CDR3 is CASSQSIGSSGSSYNEQFF. CDR3 in DNA: TGCGCCAGCAGTCAATCGATTGGGTCTAGCGGGAGCTCCTACAATGAGCAGTTCTTC.